The sequence of this T cell receptor (beta chain) was determined in a study of CD8 T cells in ankylosing spondylitis. Study-wide points: Several highly homologous variants made up a TCR beta motif, and this motif appeared characteristic of ankylosing spondylitis blood.

For TCR beta, libraries came from quantitative 5'-RACE with molecular barcodes. In TCRdb, the 5' RACE reads were re-called with MiXCR into one record per CDR3 protein. The repertoire includes 650,000 to 800,000 distinct CDR3 sequences, under 20% of them detected once, and around 20% sits in the top ten. There are a few counts of this clonotype. What it binds is unknown. In germline, CDR1 is SGHAT, CDR2 FQNNGV. This CDR3 region has 16 residues. J was trimmed by 4 bases and V by 1 base; bases with no gene match: 7. The sample was blood, either unsorted or a sorted T cell fraction (not recorded which). The TCR was taken from a male donor with ankylosing spondylitis. The chain employs TRBV11-2 and TRBJ2-3; 8 nucleotides match TRBD2. The CDR3 here is CASSLAYGGASDTQYF. In nucleotides, the CDR3 is TGTGCCAGCAGCTTAGCATACGGGGGGGCGTCAGATACGCAGTATTTT.